This T cell receptor beta chain comes out of a study of OX40 agonist ivuxolimab in advanced cancers. Study-level background: Dose-escalation subjects each had hepatocellular carcinoma, melanoma, renal cell or head and neck cancer.

The CDR3 is made up of 17 amino acids. Germline assignment: CDR1 SGHDN and CDR2 FVKESK. Trimming removed 0 bases from V and 0 bases from J, with 13 bases in between. The method was immunoSEQ multiplex PCR; TCRdb's version includes in-frame clones alone and lacks a portion of them. In the table there are around 53,000 clones, 85% of which are singletons. The V call is TRBV14, the J call TRBJ2-3, with D possibly TRBD2 on 5 matching bases. The source material was CD4+ or CD8+ T cells sorted from blood, sampled in a trial of the OX40 agonist ivuxolimab. The source is an adult with an advanced solid tumor such as melanoma, head and neck, liver or kidney cancer. The CDR3 spells CASSQESVGVSTDTQYF. CDR3 in DNA: TGTGCCAGCAGCCAAGAATCAGTCGGGGTTAGCACAGATACGCAGTATTTT.